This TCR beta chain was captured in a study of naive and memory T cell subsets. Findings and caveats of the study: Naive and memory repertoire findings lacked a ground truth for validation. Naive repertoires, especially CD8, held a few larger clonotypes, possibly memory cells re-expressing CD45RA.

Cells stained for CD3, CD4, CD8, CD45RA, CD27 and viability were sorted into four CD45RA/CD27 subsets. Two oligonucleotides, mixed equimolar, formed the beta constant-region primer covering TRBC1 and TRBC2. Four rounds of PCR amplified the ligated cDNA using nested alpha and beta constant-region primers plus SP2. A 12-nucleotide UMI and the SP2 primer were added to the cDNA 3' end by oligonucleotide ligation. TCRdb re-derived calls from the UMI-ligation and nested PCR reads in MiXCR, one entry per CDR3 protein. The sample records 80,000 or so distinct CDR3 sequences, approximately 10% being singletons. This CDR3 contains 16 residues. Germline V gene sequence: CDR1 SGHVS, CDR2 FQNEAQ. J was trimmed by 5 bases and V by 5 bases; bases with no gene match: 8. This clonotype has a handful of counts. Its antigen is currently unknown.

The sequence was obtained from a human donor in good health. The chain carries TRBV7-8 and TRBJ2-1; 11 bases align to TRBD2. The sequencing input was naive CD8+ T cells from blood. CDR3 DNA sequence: TGTGCCAGCAGCCTTCCGGGGGGACTAGCGGACAATGAGCAGTTCTTC. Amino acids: CASSLPGGLADNEQFF. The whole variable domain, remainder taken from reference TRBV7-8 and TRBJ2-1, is GAGVSQSPRYKVAKRGQDVALRCDPISGHVSLFWYQQALGQGPEFLTYFQNEAQLDKSGLPSDRFFAERPEGSVSTLKIQRTQQEDSAVYLCASSLPGGLADNEQFFGPGTRLTVL.